Below are 8 T cell receptor beta chains sequenced from a single sample in a study of T cells in Graves' hyperthyroidism and ophthalmopathy (dated by TCRdb to about 2019). Library creation used multiplex PCR. The sequencing machine was an Illumina HiSeq 2000. Amplification of TCR beta CDR3 regions was carried out from RNA transcripts. The TCR CDR3 was subjected to a first round of RT-PCR using the HTBI primer set and the Qiagen OneStep RT-PCR kit. TCRdb itself trimmed the public reads at Q25 with fastp, ran MiXCR and retained productive beta chains. Rows with one shared CDR3 protein collapse into an entry with the most common genes and DNA. The sample profile shows 700,000 to 950,000 distinct CDR3 sequences; approximately 40% of them were found once. The top ten hold around 30% of the sample. Material: blood. These TCRs come from a woman aged 40 to 50 with Graves' hyperthyroidism.

CDR3 DNA sequence: TGCGCCGGACGTGGGGACCGCGGGGAGAACACTGAAGCTTTCTTT. Translating it yields CAGRGDRGENTEAFF. This rearrangement joins TRBV4-3 to TRBJ1-1; TRBD1 is a possible D gene (5 bases). The germline V gene has CDR1 LGHNA and CDR2 YSLEER. The CDR3 extends over 15 amino acids. Trimming cost V 11 bases and J 1 base, with 20 bases left between them.

This clonotype appeared many times. The chain carries TRBV7-9 and TRBJ1-2; D gene uncertain. In germline, CDR1 is SEHNR, CDR2 FQNEAQ (reference sequence). The length of the CDR3 is 14 residues. Trimming pared 2 bases from V and 7 bases from J, leaving 14 bases between. CDR3 bases: TGTGCCAGCAGCTTACCCTCCGCTGGCGGTGGCTACACCTTC. This codes for CASSLPSAGGGYTF.

This clonotype was recorded a few times. The chain recombines TRBV7-8 with TRBJ1-4; D call uncertain. Trimming pared 3 bases from V and 4 bases from J, leaving 9 bases between. CDR1 SGHVS and CDR2 FQNEAQ come from the germline V gene. The CDR3 length is 14 residues. In DNA, the CDR3 is TGTGCCAGCAGCTTTTTTGGCGGTAATGAAAAACTGTTTTTT. Residues: CASSFFGGNEKLFF.

This clonotype was detected only a few times. In nucleotides, the CDR3 is TGTGCCAGCAGTTCGAACAGGGAAGGTCAGCCCCAGCATTTT. Amino acids: CASSSNREGQPQHF. This chain connects TRBV12-3 or TRBV12-4 to TRBJ1-5; possible D gene TRBD1, 6 bases. V lost 4 bases and J 6 bases, leaving 13 bases between the germline ends. There are 14 residues in the CDR3.

This chain uses TRBV7-2 with TRBJ2-2; 13 nucleotides match TRBD2. The CDR3 sequence is 16 residues long. Germline V gene lookup returns CDR1 SGHTA and CDR2 FQGNSA. V was clipped by 7 bases and J by 4 bases; unmatched bases: 6. This chain's CDR3 is CASTLTSGGLTGELFF. Written as DNA, the CDR3 is TGTGCCAGCACCTTGACTAGCGGGGGGCTCACCGGGGAGCTGTTTTTT.

The CDR3 nucleotides read TGTGCCAGCAGTTTACCGGGACAGGGTTTGACTGAAGCTTTCTTT. It encodes CASSLPGQGLTEAFF. The chain is built from TRBV6-5 and TRBJ1-1; TRBD1 agrees at 9 bases. CDR3 length equals 15 residues. V was pared by 4 bases and J by 5 bases, with 8 bases of the junction left unmatched. Germline V gives CDR1 MNHEY, CDR2 SVGAGI.

This clonotype has at least ten counts. V is TRBV7-2 and J is TRBJ1-4; tentative D call: TRBD1 (6 bases). The germline gives CDR1 SGHTA, CDR2 FQGNSA. V was trimmed by 3 bases and J by 1 base, leaving 6 bases between them. There are 14 residues in the CDR3. CDR3 residues: CASSLDRTNEKLFF. The CDR3 DNA is TGTGCCAGCAGCTTGGACAGAACTAATGAAAAACTGTTTTTT.

As regards this clonotype: This could be a read error, since a much larger clone is one nucleotide away. The CDR3: CASSNRDKNYGCTF. CDR3 nucleotides: TGTGCCAGCAGTAACAGGGACAAGAACTATGGCTGCACCTTC. The J gene is TRBJ1-2, the V gene TRBV12-3 or TRBV12-4, with a tentative D call TRBD1 (6 bases). There are 14 residues in the CDR3.